Each of the 30 T cell receptor beta chains below was sequenced from the same sample in a study of blood T cell repertoires in COVID-19. Some clones are missing from TCRdb's copy, which holds only in-frame ones; the method was immunoSEQ multiplex PCR. The sample yields approximately 190,000 clones, around nine tenths seen once. The sample was peripheral blood. These receptors were taken from a middle-aged woman who had recovered from COVID-19.

As concerns this clone: At one boundary the junction diverges from the germline segment, which might be a read error. The chain couples TRBV6-5 to TRBJ2-6, with D possibly matching TRBD1 (5 bases). Germline V gives CDR1 MNHEY, CDR2 SVGAGI. The CDR3 runs 14 residues. CDR3 sequence: CATSQGSGANVLTF. CDR3 DNA: TGTGCCACCAGTCAGGGTTCTGGGGCCAACGTCCTGACTTTC.

This clone has a single count. The chain combines TRBV5-1 with TRBJ2-5; D may be TRBD2 (5 bases). Trimming cost V 4 bases and J 3 bases, with 7 bases left between them. This CDR3 is 12 amino acids long. Germline values: CDR1 SGHRS, CDR2 YFSETQ. The CDR3 sequence is CASSGGEETQYF. CDR3 coding DNA: TGCGCCAGCAGCGGAGGCGAAGAGACCCAGTACTTC.

The J gene is TRBJ2-2, the V gene TRBV4-3; TRBD2 agrees at 8 bases. The length of the CDR3 is 17 residues. Germline V CDR1 and CDR2: LGHNA, YSLEER. J lost 2 bases, V lost 0 bases, and 5 bases had no gene match. CDR3 in DNA: TGCGCCAGCAGCCAAGACCCGGGGGGGGTCAACACCGGGGAGCTGTTTTTT. Protein sequence: CASSQDPGGVNTGELFF.

The CDR3 is CSASGGPYGYTF. The CDR3 region has the DNA TGCAGTGCTAGTGGCGGGCCCTATGGCTACACCTTC. This sequence joins TRBV20-1 and TRBJ1-2; D remains ambiguous. The length of the CDR3 is 12 residues. V lost 3 bases and J 4 bases, leaving 9 bases between the germline ends. CDR1 DFQATT and CDR2 SNEGSKA come from the germline V gene (reference sequence).

This chain connects TRBV11-2 to TRBJ2-7, with TRBD1 matching over 9 bases. V was pared by 5 bases and J by 1 base, with 12 bases of the junction left unmatched. Per germline, CDR1 SGHAT and CDR2 FQNNGV. The CDR3 length is 17 residues. CDR3 DNA: TGTGCCAGCAGCCTTCCCCGAGGGACAGGGAAGTCCTACGAGCAGTACTTC. Translation gives CASSLPRGTGKSYEQYF. Full variable domain (missing parts from reference TRBV11-2 and TRBJ2-7): EAGVAQSPRYKIIEKRQSVAFWCNPISGHATLYWYQQILGQGPKLLIQFQNNGVVDDSQLPKDRFSAERLKGVDSTLKIQPAKLEDSAVYLCASSLPRGTGKSYEQYFGPGTRLTVT.

This sequence joins TRBV12-3 or TRBV12-4 and TRBJ1-5; 8 nucleotides align to TRBD1. This CDR3 has 13 amino acids. V lost 5 bases to trimming and J lost 5 bases; unmatched junction nucleotides: 2. DNA for the CDR3: TGTGCCAGCAGTATGACAGGGGATCAGCCCCAGCATTTT. Its protein product is CASSMTGDQPQHF.

The chain combines TRBV19 with TRBJ1-1; D uncertain. The CDR3 length is 13 residues. Trimming removed 3 bases from V and 2 bases from J, with 7 bases in between. Germline values: CDR1 LNHDA, CDR2 SQIVND (reference sequence). CDR3 residues: CASSIWRNTEAFF. CDR3 coding DNA: TGTGCCAGTAGTATTTGGAGAAACACTGAAGCTTTCTTT.

This rearrangement joins TRBV7-9 to TRBJ2-7, with D possibly TRBD2 on 6 matching bases. V was clipped by 7 bases and J by 4 bases, with 17 bases between them. The CDR3 is 14 amino acids. Germline CDR1 SEHNR, CDR2 FQNEAQ (reference sequence). The DNA of the CDR3 is TGTGCCAGCATAACCACGGGGGAAACTTACGAGCAGTACTTC. It is translated as CASITTGETYEQYF.

This clone occurred once. The J gene is TRBJ2-1, the V gene TRBV27; 10 positions match TRBD2. This CDR3 has 15 amino acids. Germline CDR1 is MNHEY and CDR2 is SMNVEV (reference sequence). Unmatched junction bases numbered 8, after V lost 5 bases and J lost 7 bases. The CDR3 nucleotides are TGTGCCAGCAGTACACCGGGACTAGCGCGGAATGAGCAGTTCTTC. Translating gives CASSTPGLARNEQFF.

The chain couples TRBV7-2 to TRBJ1-2; the D is unclear. CDR1 SGHTA and CDR2 FQGNSA come from the germline V gene. There are 14 residues in the CDR3. Trimming pared 3 bases from V and 7 bases from J, leaving 15 bases between. The DNA of the CDR3 is TGTGCCAGCAGCTTCGTGACCGCCGGAGGTGGCTACACCTTC. This encodes CASSFVTAGGGYTF.

V and J are TRBV3-1 (or the pseudogene TRBV3-2) and TRBJ2-7; 11 bases agree with TRBD1. This CDR3 comprises 16 residues. The ends lost 4 bases at V and 6 bases at J; junction bases unmatched: 11. CDR1 is LGHDT, CDR2 YNNKEL, per germline (reference sequence). The CDR3 DNA is TGTGCCAGCAGCCGAATTGGGGTAGGGACAGGGGGCGAGCAGTACTTC. Protein product: CASSRIGVGTGGEQYF.

The V call is TRBV5-6, the J call TRBJ2-6, with 8 bases that match TRBD1. Germline V lookup: CDR1 SGHDT, CDR2 YYEEEE. The CDR3 totals 19 residues. V was clipped by 4 bases and J by 0 bases; unmatched bases: 12. Here the CDR3 DNA reads TGTGCCAGCAGCCATATGTGGGACAGGAGCTACTCTGGGGCCAACGTCCTGACTTTC. Translation: CASSHMWDRSYSGANVLTF. The full variable domain, completed using reference TRBV5-6 and TRBJ2-6, is DAGVTQSPTHLIKTRGQQVTLRCSPKSGHDTVSWYQQALGQGPQFIFQYYEEEERQRGNFPDRFSGHQFPNYSSELNVNALLLGDSALYLCASSHMWDRSYSGANVLTFGAGSRLTVL.

The chain uses TRBV3-1 (or the pseudogene TRBV3-2) and TRBJ2-3; TRBD2 agrees at 11 bases. This CDR3 region has 16 residues. J gave up 6 bases and V 3 bases, and 8 bases lay outside the gene matches. The V gene's germline CDR1 is LGHDT and CDR2 YNNKEL (reference sequence). CDR3 region: CASSQETSGNADTQYF. For the CDR3, the DNA is TGTGCCAGCAGCCAGGAGACTAGCGGGAACGCGGATACGCAGTATTTT.

The chain combines TRBV10-3 with TRBJ2-7, with 10 bases matching TRBD1. Trimming at V came to 8 bases and at J to 6 bases, leaving 7 bases not matched to a gene. There are 13 residues in the CDR3. Germline V lookup: CDR1 ENHRY, CDR2 SYGVKD. In DNA, the CDR3 is TGTGCCATCTGCCGGGACAGGGGTGGCGAGCAGTACTTC. This sequence encodes CAICRDRGGEQYF.

CDR3 in DNA: TGTGCCAGCAGTGCTGGAGCCTATGGCTACACCTTC. This encodes CASSAGAYGYTF. This sequence joins TRBV2 and TRBJ1-2; unclear D gene. CDR3 length: 12 residues. V dropped 4 bases and J dropped 4 bases, with 7 bases sitting between them. CDR1 SNHLY and CDR2 FYNNEI come from the germline V gene.

The CDR3 nucleotides read TGTGCCAGCAAGGGACTTAGCATGAATGAGCAGTTCTTC. The encoded protein is CASKGLSMNEQFF. The chain couples TRBV19 to TRBJ2-1; D possibly corresponds to TRBD2 (6 bases). Trimming took off 9 bases at V and 7 bases at J, with 16 bases between the two ends. This CDR3 spans 13 amino acids. CDR1 and CDR2 (germline): LNHDA, SQIVND (reference sequence).

The chain has TRBV20-1 and TRBJ1-1, with 7 nucleotides matching TRBD1. The J segment lost 11 bases and the V segment lost 3 bases, leaving 12 bases of the junction unmatched. The CDR3 has 13 residues. Germline CDR1 is DFQATT and CDR2 is SNEGSKA (reference sequence). This chain's CDR3 is CSASTGVTLGAFF. The CDR3 DNA follows: TGCAGTGCTAGTACAGGGGTAACACTGGGGGCTTTCTTT.

The rearrangement links TRBV5-6 to TRBJ2-3; possibly TRBD2 for D (6 bases). The CDR3 consists of 16 residues. V was trimmed by 3 bases and J by 2 bases, leaving 16 bases between them. Germline V CDR1 and CDR2: SGHDT, YYEEEE. The DNA for the CDR3 is TGTGCCAGCAGCTGGGGTGGAGGGCACACCACAGATACGCAGTATTTT. Its translation is CASSWGGGHTTDTQYF.

The CDR3 loop is CASSQESSGSPEQYF. In DNA form, the CDR3 reads TGCGCCAGCAGCCAAGAATCCAGCGGGAGCCCCGAGCAGTACTTC. The chain employs TRBV4-1 and TRBJ2-7; 8 nucleotides line up with TRBD2. The V gene end was trimmed by 0 bases and the J gene end by 6 bases; junction bases not matched to a gene: 7. The V gene's germline CDR1 is MGHRA and CDR2 YSYEKL. The CDR3 extends over 15 amino acids.

The chain couples TRBV19 to TRBJ1-1; 8 positions match TRBD1. Looked up from germline, CDR1 is LNHDA and CDR2 is SQIVND (reference sequence). This CDR3 has 15 residues. Unmatched junction bases numbered 13, after V lost 8 bases and J lost 5 bases. In nucleotides, the CDR3 is TGTGCCAGTGAGGTTGCAGGGGGCGCGAGAACTGAAGCTTTCTTT. Residues: CASEVAGGARTEAFF.

DNA for the CDR3: TGTGCCAGTAGAAAAGACCGGAGCTCCTACAATGAGCAGTTCTTC. As protein: CASRKDRSSYNEQFF. The chain employs TRBV19 and TRBJ2-1; D unclear. Between the trimmed V and J ends, which lost 6 bases and 0 bases, there was a span of 12 bases. Germline V gives CDR1 LNHDA, CDR2 SQIVND (reference sequence). This CDR3 region has 15 residues.

V gene TRBV4-3 combines with J gene TRBJ2-7; D remains unclear. Germline CDR1 reads LGHNA; CDR2 reads YSLEER. Trimming took off 0 bases at V and 2 bases at J, with 8 bases between the two ends. The CDR3 has 14 amino acids. Written as DNA, the CDR3 is TGCGCCAGCAGCCAAGACTACTCTCCCTACGAGCAGTACTTC. Protein product: CASSQDYSPYEQYF.

The chain has TRBV2 and TRBJ2-2; perhaps TRBD2 as D (5 bases). V was shortened by 3 bases and J by 5 bases, with 10 bases between the two germline ends. The length of the CDR3 is 14 residues. Germline CDR1 and CDR2: SNHLY and FYNNEI. CDR3 bases: TGTGCCAGCAGTGAGGGAGCCATGACCGGGGAGCTGTTTTTT. Translation gives CASSEGAMTGELFF.

In its sample, this clone was seen a few times. The chain combines TRBV6-5 with TRBJ1-5; a weak D match, TRBD1 (5 bases). Between the trimmed V and J ends, which lost 0 bases and 6 bases, there was a span of 12 bases. The CDR3 extends over 15 amino acids. Germline V gives CDR1 MNHEY, CDR2 SVGAGI. The CDR3, as DNA: TGTGCCAGCAGTTACTCGGGAGGGGTCGGTCAGCCCCAGCATTTT. Amino acid sequence: CASSYSGGVGQPQHF.

This chain links TRBV6-6 with TRBJ2-7; TRBD2 matches 7 bases. The CDR3 is made up of 13 amino acids. The V gene end was trimmed by 5 bases and the J gene end by 5 bases; junction bases not matched to a gene: 6. Germline CDR1 MNHNY, CDR2 SVGAGI (reference sequence). CDR3 protein: CASSPLAAHEQYF. CDR3 coding DNA: TGTGCCAGCAGTCCCCTAGCGGCCCACGAGCAGTACTTC.

This sequence joins TRBV7-8 and TRBJ2-1, with 12 bases fitting TRBD2. V trimming: 1 base; J trimming: 6 bases; junction bases outside the gene matches: 1. Germline CDR1 SGHVS, CDR2 FQNEAQ. The CDR3 spans 15 residues. The CDR3 protein is CASSLGTSGINEQFF. The CDR3 coding sequence is TGTGCCAGCAGCTTAGGGACTAGCGGGATCAATGAGCAGTTCTTC.

The J gene is TRBJ2-6, the V gene TRBV28; 9 bases match TRBD1. The J segment lost 2 bases and the V segment lost 7 bases, leaving 6 bases of the junction unmatched. The CDR3 runs 16 residues. Germline CDR1 reads MDHEN; CDR2 reads SYDVKM. The CDR3 region has the DNA TGTGCCAGCAAATCACAGGGGGCGGCTGGGGCCAACGTCCTGACTTTC. Translated, it gives CASKSQGAAGANVLTF.

This chain joins TRBV6-2 or TRBV6-3 and TRBJ2-5; 11 bases agree with TRBD2. Losses at the gene ends were 2 bases for V and 3 bases for J; bases not matched to a gene: 5. The CDR3 runs to 16 residues. Germline values: CDR1 MNHEY, CDR2 SVGEGT. The CDR3 coding sequence is TGTGCCAGCAGTTACGGCGCGGGACTAGCGGAAGAGACCCAGTACTTC. Protein: CASSYGAGLAEETQYF.

This clone showed up just once. This chain links TRBV5-6 with TRBJ2-5; D may be TRBD2 (5 bases). V dropped 4 bases and J dropped 7 bases, with 14 bases sitting between them. This CDR3 is built from 13 residues. Looked up from germline, CDR1 is SGHDT and CDR2 is YYEEEE. CDR3 sequence (DNA): TGTGCCAGCAGCCCCTGGACTGGGAGGACCCAGTACTTC. It translates to CASSPWTGRTQYF.

The chain uses TRBV15 and TRBJ2-7, with 14 bases matching TRBD2. Germline V gene sequence: CDR1 LNHNV, CDR2 YYDKDF (reference sequence). The CDR3 totals 15 residues. The junction had 10 bases not matched to a gene; V was cut back by 9 bases and J by 6 bases. The CDR3 reads CATISGLAGDVEQYF. The DNA of the CDR3 is TGTGCCACTATATCGGGACTAGCGGGAGACGTCGAGCAGTACTTC.